The sequence of this TCR beta chain was determined in a study of tumor and adjacent non-tumor tissue in lung cancer. Across the whole study: Stage I to III disease affected ten to eleven men and about 5 women aged about 30 to 76. Whole-study findings and limits: Significantly higher TCR diversity was found in tumor than normal lung. In normal lung, the top 100 clones were significantly more dominant than in tumor.

Three rounds of nested PCR, following a modified ARM-PCR protocol, produced the TCRbeta library. TCRdb re-analysed the multiplex PCR reads in MiXCR, keeping a single row per CDR3 protein. The sample shows some 51,000 distinct CDR3 sequences, roughly 60% of them seen only once. Concerning this clonotype: Its target is unknown. Mismatch with germline at one junction end may stem from a read error.

The template was RNA from unsorted bulk tissue. The normal lung tissue was taken more than 3 cm from the tumor edge. CDR3 size: 13 residues. Germline assignment: CDR1 MNHNS and CDR2 SASEGT. The specimen was distant non-tumor lung tissue. The TCR comes from a woman in her 70s with non-small cell lung cancer. This chain links TRBV6-1 with TRBJ1-5; D ambiguous. The CDR3 loop is CASDLNNNQPQYF. The DNA for the CDR3 is TGTGCCAGTGACTTGAATAACAATCAGCCCCAGTATTTC.